This TCR beta chain comes out of a study of T-cell memory formation after mild COVID-19. TCRdb passed the 5' RACE reads through MiXCR, listing each CDR3 protein once. This sample has 400,000 to 500,000 distinct CDR3 sequences; less than 25% occur once, and the top ten carry about 8.7%. V was clipped by 5 bases and J by 6 bases; unmatched bases: 13. CDR1 and CDR2 (germline): SGHVS, FQNEAQ. This CDR3 spans 16 amino acids. The chain couples TRBV7-8 to TRBJ2-1; 7 bases line up with TRBD2. This sequence was found in an adult woman who had mild COVID-19 (a few samples of this study predate the infection). Cell type and time point are not known. The sequencing input was PBMCs or a T cell subset sorted from them (not recorded which). CDR3 DNA sequence: TGTGCCAGCAGCCACAGCGGGTTAGCGGGCCCCAATGAGCAGTTCTTC. This gives the protein CASSHSGLAGPNEQFF.